The entry that follows covers one T cell receptor beta chain sequence. Its antigen remains unidentified. The primer mix had 60 Vbeta and 13 Jbeta primers. Produced via immunoSEQ multiplex PCR; TCRdb's table is partial and in-frame only. The repertoire holds some 190,000 clones, with 70% to 75% as singletons. Germline V gene data show CDR1 as SNHLY and CDR2 as FYNNEI. CDR3 length: 14 residues. Trimming cost V 1 base and J 4 bases, with 10 bases left between them. The sample originates from a study of cytomegalovirus exposure and HLA in healthy donors. Study in general: Unique TCRs from HLA-typed donors, 70 million to 100 million of them, were held in an early data release. General observations from the study: TCR beta sequences reportedly predicted most subjects' HLA-A and HLA-B alleles accurately. The authors listed 150 to 200 TCR beta chains as cytomegalovirus-associated.

The sample was PBMCs. The chain combines TRBV2 with TRBJ1-1; D is uncertain. The receptor was derived from a man aged 30 to 45 in good health and CMV-seropositive. CDR3 bases: TGTGCCAGCAGTGAAGGAGGGTTGATCACTGAAGCTTTCTTT. This codes for CASSEGGLITEAFF.